Following are 25 T cell receptor beta chains from one sample sequenced in a study of blood T cell repertoires in COVID-19. Produced via immunoSEQ multiplex PCR; TCRdb's table is partial and in-frame only. The data contain roughly 120,000 clones, under 80% of them seen just once; the ten biggest clones take up about 2.3%. The sequenced material came from peripheral blood. These receptors originate from a man aged 45 to 65 with acute or convalescent COVID-19.

This clone was recorded once. The chain is built from TRBV3-1 (or the pseudogene TRBV3-2) and TRBJ1-5, with a tentative D call TRBD1 (5 bases). CDR3 length equals 13 residues. Trimming left V 4 bases short and J 5 bases short, with 9 bases between. Per the germline V gene, CDR1 is LGHDT and CDR2 is YNNKEL (reference sequence). The CDR3 coding sequence is TGTGCCAGCAGCCCGACAGTTGATCAGCCCCAGCATTTT. This sequence encodes CASSPTVDQPQHF.

This clone appeared once. The V and J genes are TRBV5-1 and TRBJ1-6; D call uncertain. With 2 bases removed from V and 9 bases from J, the gap between germline ends came to 15 bases. This CDR3 contains 15 residues. Germline V gene data show CDR1 as SGHRS and CDR2 as YFSETQ. CDR3 in amino acids: CASSLDGVRGSPLHF. For the CDR3, the DNA is TGCGCCAGCAGCTTAGACGGGGTACGAGGTTCACCCCTCCACTTT.

V is TRBV25-1 and J is TRBJ2-7; D gene unclear. The V gene's germline CDR1 is MGHDK and CDR2 SYGVNS. The V end was cut by 2 bases, the J end by 0 bases, with 8 bases between. The CDR3 length is 14 residues. The CDR3 here is CASSERLSSYEQYF. In nucleotides, the CDR3 is TGTGCCAGCAGTGAAAGACTGAGCTCCTACGAGCAGTACTTC.

This clone was counted once. The V and J genes are TRBV11-2 and TRBJ2-7; 12 bases are shared with TRBD2. CDR1 is SGHAT and CDR2 is FQNNGV in the germline V gene. V shed 3 bases, J shed 4 bases, and the junction held 7 bases outside the gene matches. This CDR3 spans 16 amino acids. The CDR3 DNA reads TGTGCCAGCAGCTTTAGACTAGCGGGAGATCTTTACGAGCAGTACTTC. Translation: CASSFRLAGDLYEQYF.

This clone was recorded once. CDR3 in DNA: TGTGCCAGCAGTATTCGGGGAACCCTCACCTACGAGCAGTACTTC. It yields the protein CASSIRGTLTYEQYF. The chain links TRBV2 to TRBJ2-7; a possible D gene is TRBD2 (5 bases). V lost 5 bases to trimming and J lost 2 bases, with 16 bases between them. The CDR3 is 15 residues long. CDR1 SNHLY and CDR2 FYNNEI come from the germline V gene. Combining the CDR3 with reference TRBV2 and TRBJ2-7 gives the whole variable domain EPEVTQTPSHQVTQMGQEVILRCVPISNHLYFYWYRQILGQKVEFLVSFYNNEISEKSEIFDDQFSVERPDGSNFTLKIRSTKLEDSAMYFCASSIRGTLTYEQYFGPGTRLTVT.

The rearrangement links TRBV7-9 to TRBJ1-4; perhaps TRBD1 as D (5 bases). Germline CDR1 reads SEHNR; CDR2 reads FQNEAQ (reference sequence). The CDR3 loop spans 16 amino acids. V gave up 3 bases and J gave up 8 bases, with 19 bases separating them. CDR3 protein: CASSFGGTGGREKLFF. CDR3 nucleotide sequence: TGTGCCAGCAGCTTTGGCGGGACGGGCGGTAGAGAAAAACTGTTTTTT.

The rearrangement links TRBV10-3 to TRBJ2-1, with 7 bases identical to TRBD1. CDR3 length: 15 amino acids. Germline loops: CDR1 ENHRY, CDR2 SYGVKD. V shed 4 bases and J 7 bases; nucleotides not matched to a gene: 10. The CDR3 sequence is CAISAADLQGNEQFF. CDR3 bases: TGTGCCATCAGTGCCGCTGATCTACAGGGGAATGAGCAGTTCTTC.

V is TRBV7-9 and J is TRBJ1-3, with TRBD1 matching 9 bases. The CDR3 runs 19 residues. With V trimmed by 4 bases and J by 0 bases, 13 bases remained unmatched. Germline loops: CDR1 SEHNR, CDR2 FQNEAQ (reference sequence). CDR3 amino acids: CASSSRGGDRVTSGNTIYF. In nucleotides, the CDR3 is TGTGCCAGCAGCTCTAGGGGAGGGGACAGGGTTACCTCTGGAAACACCATATATTTT.

The J gene is TRBJ1-3, the V gene TRBV5-1; 7 bases are a match to TRBD1. This CDR3 comprises 16 residues. With 1 base clipped from V and 3 bases from J, the junction kept 7 bases outside the gene matches. The V gene's germline CDR1 is SGHRS and CDR2 YFSETQ. CDR3 DNA: TGCGCCAGCAGCTTGATGGGGGACAGAAGTGGAAACACCATATATTTT. The encoded protein is CASSLMGDRSGNTIYF.

This clone was seen ten or more times. The chain combines TRBV19 with TRBJ1-4; tentative D call: TRBD1 (5 bases). The CDR3 has 15 residues. Germline assignment: CDR1 LNHDA and CDR2 SQIVND (reference sequence). V lost 5 bases to trimming and J lost 4 bases, with 14 bases between them. The CDR3 bases are TGTGCCAGTAGTGCCATGCCGGGACTTAATGAAAAACTGTTTTTT. Translating it yields CASSAMPGLNEKLFF. The variable domain in full, with the rest retrieved from reference TRBV19 and TRBJ1-4, is DGGITQSPKYLFRKEGQNVTLSCEQNLNHDAMYWYRQDPGQGLRLIYYSQIVNDFQKGDIAEGYSVSREKKESFPLTVTSAQKNPTAFYLCASSAMPGLNEKLFFGSGTQLSVL.

The chain joins TRBV7-9 to TRBJ1-1; D might be TRBD1 (5 bases). This CDR3 has 19 residues. Deletions cut 1 base from V and 2 bases from J, with 23 bases between. CDR1 is SEHNR, CDR2 FQNEAQ, per germline (reference sequence). CDR3 nucleotides: TGTGCCAGCAGCTTAGATCTTTTCCCGGTAACAGGAAATAACACTGAAGCTTTCTTT. It codes for CASSLDLFPVTGNNTEAFF.

The rearrangement uses TRBV28 and TRBJ2-7, with 7 positions matching TRBD1. Germline loops: CDR1 MDHEN, CDR2 SYDVKM. Unmatched junction bases numbered 1, after V lost 2 bases and J lost 6 bases. The CDR3 is 12 residues long. The CDR3 DNA follows: TGTGCCAGCAGTTTAGCAGGGGGCGAGCAGTACTTC. Translating gives CASSLAGGEQYF.

This rearrangement joins TRBV4-1 to TRBJ2-1, with 14 positions matching TRBD2. Trimming at V came to 0 bases and at J to 10 bases, leaving 11 bases not matched to a gene. This CDR3 spans 18 amino acids. CDR1 MGHRA and CDR2 YSYEKL come from the germline V gene. The CDR3 loop is CASSQDGTSGGVRKEQFF. In DNA, the CDR3 is TGCGCCAGCAGCCAAGACGGGACTAGCGGGGGTGTAAGAAAAGAGCAGTTCTTC.

The V and J genes are TRBV5-8 and TRBJ2-5; D possibly corresponds to TRBD1 (5 bases). CDR3 length equals 14 residues. In germline, CDR1 is SGHTS, CDR2 YDEGEE. V lost 4 bases and J 2 bases, leaving 12 bases between the germline ends. The CDR3 spells CASSPQGGQETQYF. The CDR3 DNA is TGTGCCAGCAGCCCTCAGGGTGGGCAAGAGACCCAGTACTTC.

The V call is TRBV27, the J call TRBJ2-7, with D possibly being TRBD2 (5 bases). The V gene's germline CDR1 is MNHEY and CDR2 SMNVEV (reference sequence). The V and J ends lost 0 bases and 3 bases respectively, with 9 bases between them. The CDR3 has 14 residues. The CDR3 region has the DNA TGTGCCAGCAGTTTATCGCGAGGAGGCTACGAGCAGTACTTC. This translates into CASSLSRGGYEQYF.

The chain is built from TRBV5-5 and TRBJ1-2, with 8 bases that match TRBD1. The junction had 14 bases not matched to a gene; V was cut back by 4 bases and J by 6 bases. CDR1 is SGHKS and CDR2 is YYEKEE in the germline V gene (reference sequence). The CDR3 is 16 residues long. The CDR3 here is CASSLGVGQGANGYTF. In nucleotides, the CDR3 is TGTGCCAGCAGCCTGGGGGTTGGGCAGGGGGCAAATGGCTACACCTTC.

The chain employs TRBV7-2 and TRBJ1-6; 9 nucleotides agree with TRBD1. V lost 5 bases, J lost 9 bases, and 8 bases stayed unmatched. The CDR3 consists of 15 residues. Germline V lookup: CDR1 SGHTA, CDR2 FQGNSA. CDR3 loop: CASSARTGEFSPLHF. For the CDR3, the DNA is TGTGCCAGCAGCGCACGGACAGGGGAATTTTCACCCCTCCACTTT.

The chain links TRBV21-1 to TRBJ2-1; the tabulated D call, TRBD2, remains unverified against the DNA. TRBV21-1 is flagged as a pseudogene. CDR3 length equals 18 residues. The CDR3 nucleotides are TGTGCCAGCAGCCCCCGCCCCCTACTAGCGGGGGGTCACAATGAGCAGTTCTTC. Translating it yields CASSPRPLLAGGHNEQFF.

The chain couples TRBV11-2 to TRBJ2-3, with TRBD2 identical over 9 bases. The CDR3 covers 15 residues. The trim removed 4 bases at V and 4 bases at J, leaving 6 bases unmatched. Germline V gives CDR1 SGHAT, CDR2 FQNNGV. The CDR3 region is CASSWAGGLADTQYF. CDR3 DNA: TGTGCCAGCAGCTGGGCGGGGGGGCTCGCAGATACGCAGTATTTT.

The chain uses TRBV10-3 and TRBJ2-6; perhaps TRBD1 as D (5 bases). Looked up from germline, CDR1 is ENHRY and CDR2 is SYGVKD. V was pared by 6 bases and J by 2 bases, with 8 bases between. The CDR3 runs 14 residues. The CDR3 DNA reads as TGTGCCATCAGCCAGGGCACTGGGGCCAACGTCCTGACTTTC. The encoded protein is CAISQGTGANVLTF.

This clone appeared a single time. This chain links TRBV28 with TRBJ1-1; 8 bases agree with TRBD1. Looked up from germline, CDR1 is MDHEN and CDR2 is SYDVKM. The CDR3 has 15 residues. Germline trimming cut 3 bases from V and 7 bases from J; bases unmatched to any gene: 10. CDR3 in DNA: TGTGCCAGCAGTTTTCTTACTTCCGGGACAGGTGAAGCTTTCTTT. Protein sequence: CASSFLTSGTGEAFF.

The V gene is TRBV6-1, the J gene TRBJ2-7; maybe TRBD1 (5 bases). This CDR3 has 15 amino acids. The V gene lost 1 base and the J gene lost 5 bases, with 15 bases spanning the gap. Germline loops: CDR1 MNHNS, CDR2 SASEGT. Here the CDR3 reads CASSEDFRDFDEQYF. In DNA, the CDR3 is TGTGCCAGCAGTGAAGACTTCAGGGATTTCGACGAGCAGTACTTC.

The chain has TRBV7-3 and TRBJ1-4; 7 positions agree with TRBD1. J lost 4 bases, V lost 6 bases, and 5 bases had no gene match. The CDR3 has 14 amino acids. Germline loops: CDR1 SGHTA, CDR2 FQGTGA. The CDR3 DNA follows: TGTGCCAGCAGTTTAGACAGGGTTAATGAAAAACTGTTTTTT. It encodes CASSLDRVNEKLFF.

J is TRBJ1-1 and V is TRBV11-2; 7 bases map to TRBD1. V was clipped by 5 bases and J by 4 bases; unmatched bases: 7. The CDR3 has 14 residues. Looked up from germline, CDR1 is SGHAT and CDR2 is FQNNGV. The CDR3 DNA is TGTGCCAGCAGCGCCTCCAGGGGGAGCACTGAAGCTTTCTTT. Protein sequence: CASSASRGSTEAFF.

The gene calls are TRBV6-5 and TRBJ2-7; 9 bases agree with TRBD2. V dropped 7 bases and J dropped 7; count of bases not matched to a gene: 8. CDR1 is MNHEY, CDR2 SVGAGI, per germline. The CDR3 has 13 amino acids. The CDR3 sequence is CASKVAGEGEQYF. The CDR3 nucleotides read TGTGCCAGCAAGGTAGCGGGAGAGGGGGAGCAGTACTTC.